This TCR beta chain was captured by sequencing in a study of cytomegalovirus exposure and HLA in healthy donors. Overall study: The same platform as the approximately 730 first-cohort repertoires was used for the 100 to 150 validation repertoires, a later analysis reported. General observations from the study: The TCR clusters that emerged in the first cohort tended, a later analysis found, to co-occur in the 95 to 150 validation repertoires. Most TCR sequences were rare, but some public TCRs occurred in many donors.

Generated by immunoSEQ multiplex PCR, the TCRdb table keeps only in-frame clones and is missing some. The repertoire holds 50,000 to 80,000 clones, with 90% to 95% as singletons. Note on this clone: The target antigen is unknown.

The CDR3 spans 15 residues. V was pared by 2 bases and J by 6 bases, with 6 bases of the junction left unmatched. CDR1 and CDR2 from the germline V gene are SGHTS and YDEGEE. V and J are TRBV5-8 and TRBJ2-1; TRBD2 aligns across 9 bases. This TCR was sampled from a young woman in good health and CMV-seropositive. Sequenced sample: PBMCs. The CDR3 region is CASSFSSGSGNEQFF. The CDR3 bases are TGTGCCAGCAGCTTTAGTAGCGGGAGTGGCAATGAGCAGTTCTTC.